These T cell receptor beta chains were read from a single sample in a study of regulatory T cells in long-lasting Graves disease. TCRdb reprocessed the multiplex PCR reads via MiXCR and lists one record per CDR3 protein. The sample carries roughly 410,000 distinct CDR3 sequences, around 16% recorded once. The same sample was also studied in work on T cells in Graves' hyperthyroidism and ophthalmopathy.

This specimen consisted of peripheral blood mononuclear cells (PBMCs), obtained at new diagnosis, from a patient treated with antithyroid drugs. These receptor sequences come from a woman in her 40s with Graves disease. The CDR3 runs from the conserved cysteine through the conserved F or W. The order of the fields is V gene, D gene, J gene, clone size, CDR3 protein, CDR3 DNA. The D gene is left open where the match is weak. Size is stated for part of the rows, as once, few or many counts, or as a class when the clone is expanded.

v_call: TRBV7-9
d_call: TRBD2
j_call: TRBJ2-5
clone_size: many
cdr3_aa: CASSLASGIRETQYF
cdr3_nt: TGTGCCAGCAGCTTAGCGAGCGGGATTCGGGAGACCCAGTACTTC

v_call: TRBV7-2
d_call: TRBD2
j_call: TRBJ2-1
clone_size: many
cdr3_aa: CASSSRLAGDSEQFF
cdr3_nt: TGTGCCAGCAGCTCCCGACTAGCGGGAGATAGTGAGCAGTTCTTC

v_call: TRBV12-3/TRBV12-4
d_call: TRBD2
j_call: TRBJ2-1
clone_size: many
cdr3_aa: CASSPRLTSGMIGEQFF
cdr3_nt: TGTGCCAGCAGCCCACGGTTGACTAGCGGGATGATCGGTGAGCAGTTCTTC

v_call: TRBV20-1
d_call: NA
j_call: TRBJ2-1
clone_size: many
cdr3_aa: CSARDNWRDEQFF
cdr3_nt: TGCAGTGCTAGAGATAACTGGCGCGATGAGCAGTTCTTC

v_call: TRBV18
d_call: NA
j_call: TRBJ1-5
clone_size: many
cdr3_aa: CASSPGDHLPQHF
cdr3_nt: TGTGCCAGCTCACCAGGGGACCATCTGCCCCAGCATTTT

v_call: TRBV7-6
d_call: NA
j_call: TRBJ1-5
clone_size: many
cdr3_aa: CASSLSGDANQPQHF
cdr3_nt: TGTGCCAGCAGCTTGAGCGGAGACGCTAATCAGCCCCAGCATTTT

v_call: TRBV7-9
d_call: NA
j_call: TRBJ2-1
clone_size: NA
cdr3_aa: CAGNEQFF
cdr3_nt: TGTGCCGGCAATGAGCAGTTCTTC

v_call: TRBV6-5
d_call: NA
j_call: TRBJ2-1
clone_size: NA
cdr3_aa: CASSYEGTDLYNERFF
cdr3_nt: TGTGCCAGCAGTTACGAAGGAACGGACCTCTACAATGAGCGGTTCTTC

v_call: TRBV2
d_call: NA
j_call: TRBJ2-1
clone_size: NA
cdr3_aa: CARGAGYNEQFF
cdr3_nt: TGTGCCAGAGGGGCCGGGTACAATGAGCAGTTCTTC

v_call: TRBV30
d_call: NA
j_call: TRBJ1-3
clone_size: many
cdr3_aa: CAYQDSNIRNTIYF
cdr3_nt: TGTGCCTACCAGGACAGCAACATCAGAAACACCATATATTTT

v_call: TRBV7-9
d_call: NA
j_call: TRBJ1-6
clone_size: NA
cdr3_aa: CASSLLASPNSPLHF
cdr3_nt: TGTGCCAGCAGCTTACTGGCCAGCCCTAATTCACCCCTCCACTTT

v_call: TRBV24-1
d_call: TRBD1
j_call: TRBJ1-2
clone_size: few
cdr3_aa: CATSEPGQGEGGYTF
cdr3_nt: TGTGCCACCAGTGAACCTGGACAGGGCGAGGGTGGCTACACCTTC

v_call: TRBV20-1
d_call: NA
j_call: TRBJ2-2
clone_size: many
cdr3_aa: CSATGYTGGLFF
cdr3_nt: TGCAGTGCTACAGGGTACACCGGGGGGCTGTTTTTT

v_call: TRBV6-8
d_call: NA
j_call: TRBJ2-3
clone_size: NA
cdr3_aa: CATGGTTDTQYF
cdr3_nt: TGCGCCACTGGCGGGACCACAGATACGCAGTATTTT

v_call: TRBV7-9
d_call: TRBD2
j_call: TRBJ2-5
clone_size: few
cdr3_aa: CASSDLAGGFETQYF
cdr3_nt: TGTGCCAGCAGCGATCTAGCGGGAGGTTTTGAGACCCAGTACTTC

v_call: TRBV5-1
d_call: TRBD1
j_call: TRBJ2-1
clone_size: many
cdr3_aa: CASSLAFGQGYNEQFF
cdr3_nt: TGCGCCAGCAGCTTGGCCTTTGGACAGGGGTACAATGAGCAGTTCTTC

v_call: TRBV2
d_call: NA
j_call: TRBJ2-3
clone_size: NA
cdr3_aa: CATLGEQGRTDTQYF
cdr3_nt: TGTGCCACCTTGGGGGAGCAGGGAAGGACAGATACGCAGTATTTT

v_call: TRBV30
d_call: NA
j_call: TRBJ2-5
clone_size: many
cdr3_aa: CAYTPRRETQYF
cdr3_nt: TGTGCCTACACTCCTAGGCGGGAGACCCAGTACTTC

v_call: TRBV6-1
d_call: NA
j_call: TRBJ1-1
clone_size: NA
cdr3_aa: CASIKGGEAFF
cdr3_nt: TGTGCCAGCATCAAGGGGGGGGAAGCTTTCTTT

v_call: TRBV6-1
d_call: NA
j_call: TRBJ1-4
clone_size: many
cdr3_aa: CASTPADLNEKLFF
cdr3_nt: TGTGCCAGCACACCGGCGGACCTTAATGAAAAACTGTTTTTT

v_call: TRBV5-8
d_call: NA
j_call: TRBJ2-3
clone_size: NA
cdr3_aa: CASSFDTSTDTQYF
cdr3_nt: TGTGCCAGCAGCTTTGATACTAGCACAGATACGCAGTATTTT

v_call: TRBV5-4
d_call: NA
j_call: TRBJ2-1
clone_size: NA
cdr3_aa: CASSLVSWTTSNEQFF
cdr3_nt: TGTGCCAGCAGCTTGGTTAGCTGGACTACCTCCAATGAGCAGTTCTTC

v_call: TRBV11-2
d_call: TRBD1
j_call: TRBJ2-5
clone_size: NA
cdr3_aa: CASSSGQGAGETQYF
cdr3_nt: TGTGCCAGCAGTTCCGGACAGGGGGCGGGGGAGACCCAGTACTTC

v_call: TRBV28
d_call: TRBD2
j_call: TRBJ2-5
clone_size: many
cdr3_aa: CASSLLLAGGPETQYF
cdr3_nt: TGTGCCAGCAGTTTATTGTTAGCGGGAGGGCCGGAGACCCAGTACTTC

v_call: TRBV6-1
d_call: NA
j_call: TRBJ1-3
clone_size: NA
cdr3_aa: CASSGGWGNGNTIYF
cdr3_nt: TGTGCCAGCAGTGGAGGCTGGGGGAACGGAAACACCATATATTTT

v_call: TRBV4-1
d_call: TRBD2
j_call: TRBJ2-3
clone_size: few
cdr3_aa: CASSQLADYTDTQYF
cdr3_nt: TGCGCCAGCAGCCAACTAGCGGATTACACAGATACGCAGTATTTT

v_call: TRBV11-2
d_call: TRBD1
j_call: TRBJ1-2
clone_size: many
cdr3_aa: CASSSRQGTGYTF
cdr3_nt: TGTGCCAGCAGCTCCAGACAGGGGACCGGCTACACCTTC

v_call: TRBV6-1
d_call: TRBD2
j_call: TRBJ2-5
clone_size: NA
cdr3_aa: CASSEAPDGGRETQYF
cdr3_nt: TGTGCCAGCAGTGAAGCGCCGGACGGCGGGAGGGAGACCCAGTACTTC

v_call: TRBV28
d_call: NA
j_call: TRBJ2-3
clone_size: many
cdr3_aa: CASSRSGRTDTQYF
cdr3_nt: TGTGCCAGCAGTCGCTCCGGACGTACAGATACGCAGTATTTT

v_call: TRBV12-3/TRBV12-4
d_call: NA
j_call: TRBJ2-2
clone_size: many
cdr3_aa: CASSPLGWTAGELFF
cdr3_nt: TGTGCCAGCAGTCCCCTCGGGTGGACCGCCGGGGAGCTGTTTTTT

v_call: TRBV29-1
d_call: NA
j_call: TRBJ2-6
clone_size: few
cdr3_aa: CSARTVSGANVLTF
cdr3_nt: TGCAGCGCTAGGACAGTCAGTGGGGCCAACGTCCTGACTTTC

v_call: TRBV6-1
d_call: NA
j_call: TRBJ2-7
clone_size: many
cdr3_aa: CASTQQGKYEQYF
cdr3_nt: TGTGCCAGCACTCAGCAGGGTAAATACGAGCAGTACTTC

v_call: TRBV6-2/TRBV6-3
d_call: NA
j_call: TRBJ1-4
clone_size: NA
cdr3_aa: CASSYDPSSLGEKLFF
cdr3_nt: TGTGCCAGCAGTTACGACCCCAGCAGCTTGGGTGAAAAACTGTTTTTT

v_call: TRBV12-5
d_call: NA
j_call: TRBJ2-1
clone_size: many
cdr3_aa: CASGLSPGYNEQFF
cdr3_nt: TGTGCTAGTGGTTTGTCACCCGGTTACAATGAGCAGTTCTTC

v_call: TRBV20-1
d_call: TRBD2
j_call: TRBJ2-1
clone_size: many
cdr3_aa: CSASPPGLAGGRGRNEQFF
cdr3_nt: TGCAGTGCTAGCCCCCCCGGACTAGCGGGAGGGCGAGGGAGGAATGAGCAGTTCTTC

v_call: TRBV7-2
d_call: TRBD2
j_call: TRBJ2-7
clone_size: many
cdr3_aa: CASSPGTRGDEQYF
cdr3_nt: TGTGCCAGCAGCCCAGGGACTAGAGGGGACGAGCAGTACTTC

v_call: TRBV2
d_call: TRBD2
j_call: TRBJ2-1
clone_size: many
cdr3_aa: CASTASGRNEQFF
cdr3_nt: TGTGCCAGCACGGCTAGCGGGAGAAATGAGCAGTTCTTC

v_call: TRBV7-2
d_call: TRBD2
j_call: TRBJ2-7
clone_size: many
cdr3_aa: CASSLEGGLAGLYF
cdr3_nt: TGTGCCAGCAGCTTAGAGGGGGGACTAGCGGGGCTGTACTTC

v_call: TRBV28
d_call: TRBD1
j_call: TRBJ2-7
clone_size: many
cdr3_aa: CASSLEGAGTGVHEQYF
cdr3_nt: TGTGCCAGCAGTTTAGAGGGGGCAGGGACAGGGGTACACGAGCAGTACTTC

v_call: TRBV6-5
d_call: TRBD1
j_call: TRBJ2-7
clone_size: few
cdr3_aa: CASSYSRGENRGDEQYF
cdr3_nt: TGTGCCAGCAGTTACTCGAGAGGCGAGAACAGGGGGGACGAGCAGTACTTC

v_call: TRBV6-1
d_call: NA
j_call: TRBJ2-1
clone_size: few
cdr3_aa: CASSIEHEQFF
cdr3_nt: TGTGCCAGCAGTATAGAGCATGAGCAGTTCTTC

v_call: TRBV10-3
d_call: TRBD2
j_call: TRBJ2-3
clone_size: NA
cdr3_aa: CAISDSIAGGSTDTQYF
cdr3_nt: TGTGCCATCAGTGATTCCATAGCGGGAGGTAGCACAGATACGCAGTATTTT